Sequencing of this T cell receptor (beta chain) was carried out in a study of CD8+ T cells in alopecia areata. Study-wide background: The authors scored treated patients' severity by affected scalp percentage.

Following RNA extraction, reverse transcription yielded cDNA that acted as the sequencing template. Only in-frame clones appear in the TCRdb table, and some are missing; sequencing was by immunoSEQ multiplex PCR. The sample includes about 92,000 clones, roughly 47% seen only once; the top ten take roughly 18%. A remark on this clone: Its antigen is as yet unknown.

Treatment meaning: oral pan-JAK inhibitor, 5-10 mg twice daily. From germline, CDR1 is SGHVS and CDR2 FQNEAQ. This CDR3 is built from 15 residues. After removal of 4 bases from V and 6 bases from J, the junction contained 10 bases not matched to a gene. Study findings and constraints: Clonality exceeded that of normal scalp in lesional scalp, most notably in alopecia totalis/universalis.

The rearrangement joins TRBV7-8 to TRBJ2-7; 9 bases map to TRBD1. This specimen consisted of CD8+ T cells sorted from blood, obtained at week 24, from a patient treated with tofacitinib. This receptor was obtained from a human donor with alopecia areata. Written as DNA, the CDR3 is TGTGCCAGCAGCTCGGGTCGAGACAGGGGGGGCGAGCAGTACTTC. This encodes CASSSGRDRGGEQYF.